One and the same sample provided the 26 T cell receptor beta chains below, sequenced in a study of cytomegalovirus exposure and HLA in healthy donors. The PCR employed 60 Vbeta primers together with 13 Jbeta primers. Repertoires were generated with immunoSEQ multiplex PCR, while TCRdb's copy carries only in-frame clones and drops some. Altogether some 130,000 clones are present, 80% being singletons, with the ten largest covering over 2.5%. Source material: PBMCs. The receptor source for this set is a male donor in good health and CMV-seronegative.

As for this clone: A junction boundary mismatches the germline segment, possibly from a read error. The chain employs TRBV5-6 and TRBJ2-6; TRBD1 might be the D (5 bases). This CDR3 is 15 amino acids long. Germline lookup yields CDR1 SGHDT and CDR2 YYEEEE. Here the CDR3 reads CASSLAGSGANGLTF. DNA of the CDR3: TGTGCCAGCAGCTTGGCGGGCTCTGGGGCCAACGGCCTGACTTTC.

CDR3 sequence (DNA): TGCGCCAGCAGCCCTGGGAGAGCAACTAATGAAAAACTGTTTTTT. It encodes CASSPGRATNEKLFF. This chain connects TRBV5-1 to TRBJ1-4; D is unclear. This CDR3 contains 15 residues. With 4 bases removed from V and 0 bases from J, the gap between germline ends came to 10 bases. Per germline, CDR1 SGHRS and CDR2 YFSETQ.

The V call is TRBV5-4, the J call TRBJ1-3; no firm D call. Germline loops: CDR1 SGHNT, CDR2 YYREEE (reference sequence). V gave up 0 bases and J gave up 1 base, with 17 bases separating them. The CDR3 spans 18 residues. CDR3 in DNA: TGTGCCAGCAGCTTGGCCAGAGGGAGCGGGCCATCTGGAAACACCATATATTTT. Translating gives CASSLARGSGPSGNTIYF.

This CDR3 is CASSLEGQAANTEAFF. In nucleotides, the CDR3 is TGCGCCAGCAGCTTGGAGGGACAGGCAGCGAACACTGAAGCTTTCTTT. The chain employs TRBV5-1 and TRBJ1-1, with TRBD1 identical over 8 bases. The J segment lost 1 base and the V segment lost 0 bases, leaving 5 bases of the junction unmatched. Germline lookup yields CDR1 SGHRS and CDR2 YFSETQ. This CDR3 contains 16 residues. Supplemented by reference TRBV5-1 and TRBJ1-1, the full variable domain reads KAGVTQTPRYLIKTRGQQVTLSCSPISGHRSVSWYQQTPGQGLQFLFEYFSETQRNKGNFPGRFSGRQFSNSRSEMNVSTLELGDSALYLCASSLEGQAANTEAFFGQGTRLTVV.

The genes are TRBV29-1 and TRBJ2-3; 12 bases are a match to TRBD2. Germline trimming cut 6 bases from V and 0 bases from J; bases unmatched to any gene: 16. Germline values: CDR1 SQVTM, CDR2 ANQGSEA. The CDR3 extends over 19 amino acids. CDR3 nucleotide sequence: TGCAGCGTGTATCCGGGACTAGCGGGCGCAGTAACTAGCACAGATACGCAGTATTTT. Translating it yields CSVYPGLAGAVTSTDTQYF.

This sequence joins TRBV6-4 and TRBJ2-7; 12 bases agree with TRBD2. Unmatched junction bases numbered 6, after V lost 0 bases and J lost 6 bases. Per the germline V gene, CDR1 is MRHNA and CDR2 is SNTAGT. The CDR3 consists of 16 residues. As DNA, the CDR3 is TGTGCCAGCAGTGACTCCTCTAGCGGGAGGGCCTCCGAGCAGTACTTC. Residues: CASSDSSSGRASEQYF.

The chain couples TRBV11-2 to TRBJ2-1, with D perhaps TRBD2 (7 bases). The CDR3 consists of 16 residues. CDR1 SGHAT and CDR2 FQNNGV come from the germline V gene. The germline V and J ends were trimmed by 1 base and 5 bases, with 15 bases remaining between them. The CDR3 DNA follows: TGTGCCAGCAGCTTAGCTCCGGGGGCGGGAGACAATGAGCAGTTCTTC. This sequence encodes CASSLAPGAGDNEQFF.

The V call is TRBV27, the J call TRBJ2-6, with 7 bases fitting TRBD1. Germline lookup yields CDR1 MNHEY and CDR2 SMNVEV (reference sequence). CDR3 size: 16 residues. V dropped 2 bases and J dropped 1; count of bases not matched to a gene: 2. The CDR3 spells CASSLVRGSGANVLTF. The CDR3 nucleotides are TGTGCCAGCAGTTTAGTCAGGGGGTCTGGGGCCAACGTCCTGACTTTC.

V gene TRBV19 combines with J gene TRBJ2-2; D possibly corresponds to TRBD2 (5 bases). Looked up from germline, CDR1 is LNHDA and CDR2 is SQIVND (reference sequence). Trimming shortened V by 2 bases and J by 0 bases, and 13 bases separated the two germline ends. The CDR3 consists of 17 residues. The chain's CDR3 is CASSIRTGLANTGELFF. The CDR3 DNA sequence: TGTGCCAGTAGTATAAGGACTGGGCTCGCGAACACCGGGGAGCTGTTTTTT.

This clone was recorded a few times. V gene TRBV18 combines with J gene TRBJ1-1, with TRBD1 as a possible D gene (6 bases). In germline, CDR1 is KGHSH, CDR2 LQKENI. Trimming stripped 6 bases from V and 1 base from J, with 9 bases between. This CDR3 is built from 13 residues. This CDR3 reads CASSGAWNTEAFF. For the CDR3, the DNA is TGTGCCAGCTCGGGGGCGTGGAACACTGAAGCTTTCTTT.

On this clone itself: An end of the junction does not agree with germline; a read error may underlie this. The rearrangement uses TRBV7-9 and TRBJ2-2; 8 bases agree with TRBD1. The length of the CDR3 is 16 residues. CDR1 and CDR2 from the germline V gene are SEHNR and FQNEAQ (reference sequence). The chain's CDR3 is CSSSLGLDRVAGELFF. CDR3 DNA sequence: TGTTCCAGCAGTCTAGGGTTGGACAGGGTGGCCGGGGAGCTGTTTTTT.

DNA for the CDR3: TGTGCAACAGGGGCGGGGCAGGCGTCAATCTACGAGCAGTACTTC. It translates to CATGAGQASIYEQYF. The chain recombines TRBV30 with TRBJ2-7; D possibly corresponds to TRBD1 (7 bases). The germline CDR1 and CDR2 sequences are GTSNPN and SVGIG (reference sequence). The length of the CDR3 is 15 residues.

The CDR3 sequence is CASSLGHRGNQPQHF. Here the CDR3 DNA reads TGTGCCAGCAGCTTAGGACACAGGGGCAATCAGCCCCAGCATTTT. The rearrangement uses TRBV7-2 and TRBJ1-5; weak D call: TRBD1 (6 bases). The CDR3 has 15 residues. Germline-derived CDR1 and CDR2 are SGHTA and FQGNSA. Deletions cut 1 base from V and 2 bases from J, with 9 bases between. The variable domain in full, with the rest retrieved from reference TRBV7-2 and TRBJ1-5, is GAGVSQSPSNKVTEKGKDVELRCDPISGHTALYWYRQSLGQGLEFLIYFQGNSAPDKSGLPSDRFSAERTGGSVSTLTIQRTQQEDSAVYLCASSLGHRGNQPQHFGDGTRLSIL.

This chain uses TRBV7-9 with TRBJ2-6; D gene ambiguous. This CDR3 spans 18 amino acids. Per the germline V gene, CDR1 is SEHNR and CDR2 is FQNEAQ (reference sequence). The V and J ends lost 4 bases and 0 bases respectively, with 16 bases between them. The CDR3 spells CASSSSAVDTSGANVLTF. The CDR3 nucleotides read TGTGCCAGCAGCTCCTCCGCCGTAGACACCTCTGGGGCCAACGTCCTGACTTTC.

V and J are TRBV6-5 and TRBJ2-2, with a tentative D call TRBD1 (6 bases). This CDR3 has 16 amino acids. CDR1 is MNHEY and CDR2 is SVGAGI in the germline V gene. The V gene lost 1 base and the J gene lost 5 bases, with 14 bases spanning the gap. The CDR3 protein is CASSYWRGRGTGELFF. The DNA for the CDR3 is TGTGCCAGCAGTTACTGGAGAGGCAGGGGTACCGGGGAGCTGTTTTTT.

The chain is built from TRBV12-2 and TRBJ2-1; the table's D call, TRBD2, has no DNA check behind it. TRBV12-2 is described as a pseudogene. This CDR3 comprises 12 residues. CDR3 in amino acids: CASRSRGNEQFF. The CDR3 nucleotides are TGTGCAAGTCGCTCGAGAGGCAATGAGCAGTTCTTC.

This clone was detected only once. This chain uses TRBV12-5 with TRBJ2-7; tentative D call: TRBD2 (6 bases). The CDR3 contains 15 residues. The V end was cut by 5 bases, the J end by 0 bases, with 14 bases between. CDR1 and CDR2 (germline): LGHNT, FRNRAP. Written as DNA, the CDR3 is TGTGCTAGTGGTATGATTGGAGGGCCCTCCTACGAGCAGTACTTC. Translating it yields CASGMIGGPSYEQYF.

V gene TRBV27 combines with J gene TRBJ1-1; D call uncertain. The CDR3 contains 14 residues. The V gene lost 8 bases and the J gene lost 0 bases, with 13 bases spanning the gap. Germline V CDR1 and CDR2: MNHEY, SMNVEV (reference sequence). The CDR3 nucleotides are TGTGCCAGCGGGCCGTTCTCTCTGAACACTGAAGCTTTCTTT. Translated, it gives CASGPFSLNTEAFF.

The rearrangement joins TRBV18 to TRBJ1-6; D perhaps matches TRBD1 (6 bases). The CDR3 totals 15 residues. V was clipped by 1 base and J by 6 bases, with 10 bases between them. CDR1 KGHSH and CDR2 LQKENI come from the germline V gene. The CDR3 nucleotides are TGTGCCAGCTCACCACGGGCAGGGGTTAATTCACCCCTCCACTTT. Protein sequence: CASSPRAGVNSPLHF.

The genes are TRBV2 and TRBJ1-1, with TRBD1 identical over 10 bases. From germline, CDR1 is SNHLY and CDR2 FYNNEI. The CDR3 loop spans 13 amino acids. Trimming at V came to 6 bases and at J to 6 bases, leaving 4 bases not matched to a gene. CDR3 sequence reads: CASRDRGRAEAFF. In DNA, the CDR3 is TGTGCCAGCAGGGACAGGGGGAGAGCTGAAGCTTTCTTT.

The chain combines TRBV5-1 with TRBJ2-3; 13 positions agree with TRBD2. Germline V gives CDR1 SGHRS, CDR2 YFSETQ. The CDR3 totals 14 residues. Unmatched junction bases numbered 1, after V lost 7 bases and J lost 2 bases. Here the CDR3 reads CASGTSGVTDTQYF. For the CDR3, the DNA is TGCGCCAGCGGGACTAGCGGGGTCACAGATACGCAGTATTTT.

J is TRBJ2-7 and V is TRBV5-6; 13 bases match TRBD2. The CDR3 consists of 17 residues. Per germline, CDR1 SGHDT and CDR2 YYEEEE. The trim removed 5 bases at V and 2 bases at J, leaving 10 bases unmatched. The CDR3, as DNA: TGTGCCAGCAGACAGGGACTAGCGGGGATCCCAACCTACGAGCAGTACTTC. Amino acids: CASRQGLAGIPTYEQYF.

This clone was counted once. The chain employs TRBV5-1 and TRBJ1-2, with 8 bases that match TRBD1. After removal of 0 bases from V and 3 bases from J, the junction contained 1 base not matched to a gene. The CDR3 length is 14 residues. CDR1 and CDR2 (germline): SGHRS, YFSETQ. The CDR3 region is CASSLAGGDYGYTF. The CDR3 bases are TGCGCCAGCAGCTTGGCAGGGGGCGACTATGGCTACACCTTC.

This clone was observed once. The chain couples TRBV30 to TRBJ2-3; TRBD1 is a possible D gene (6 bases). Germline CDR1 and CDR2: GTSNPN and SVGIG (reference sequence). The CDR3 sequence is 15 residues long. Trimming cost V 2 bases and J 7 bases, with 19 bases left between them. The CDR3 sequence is CAWSKRQGLVYTQYF. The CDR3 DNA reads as TGTGCCTGGAGTAAACGGCAGGGGCTAGTTTATACGCAGTATTTT. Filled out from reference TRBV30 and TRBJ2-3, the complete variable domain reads SQTIHQWPATLVQPVGSPLSLECTVEGTSNPNLYWYRQAAGRGLQLLFYSVGIGQISSEVPQNLSASRPQDRQFILSSKKLLLSDSGFYLCAWSKRQGLVYTQYFGPGTRLTVL.

CDR3 loop: CASSEIAGTGRDTQYF. The CDR3 nucleotides are TGTGCCAGCAGTGAAATCGCGGGGACGGGTCGGGATACGCAGTATTTT. The chain uses TRBV6-1 and TRBJ2-3; the D gene is possibly TRBD2 (6 bases). The CDR3 is made up of 16 amino acids. CDR1 is MNHNS and CDR2 is SASEGT in the germline V gene. Trimming stripped 2 bases from V and 6 bases from J, with 18 bases between.

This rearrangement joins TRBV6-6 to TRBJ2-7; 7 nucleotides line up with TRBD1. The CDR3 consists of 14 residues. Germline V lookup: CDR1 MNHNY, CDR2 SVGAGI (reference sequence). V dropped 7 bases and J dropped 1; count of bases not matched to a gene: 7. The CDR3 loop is CASIPGTASYEQYF. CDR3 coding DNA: TGTGCCAGCATTCCCGGGACAGCGTCCTACGAGCAGTACTTC.